These 10 T cell receptor beta chains originate from one sample sequenced in a study of shared clonotypes between healthy human individuals. Repertoires were generated with immunoSEQ multiplex PCR, while TCRdb's copy carries only in-frame clones and drops some. The sample includes 1,500,000 or so clones, roughly 96% of them seen just once. Sequencing was carried out using naive CD4+ T cells sorted from blood. The subset: CD45RA+ positively selected. The receptors derive from a man aged 30-40 years in good health.

This chain uses TRBV18 with TRBJ2-1; 11 bases agree with TRBD1. V gave up 2 bases and J gave up 4 bases; unmatched junction bases: 4. CDR1 KGHSH and CDR2 LQKENI come from the germline V gene. The CDR3 length is 16 residues. CDR3 region: CASSPVGQGAYNEQFF. The DNA of the CDR3 is TGTGCCAGCTCACCAGTAGGACAGGGGGCGTACAATGAGCAGTTCTTC.

This clone was seen only once. The J gene is TRBJ1-5, the V gene TRBV18; 11 nucleotides agree with TRBD1. The germline CDR1 and CDR2 sequences are KGHSH and LQKENI. J was trimmed by 4 bases and V by 4 bases; bases with no gene match: 6. The CDR3 is made up of 16 amino acids. The CDR3 here is CASSQGQGARNQPQHF. The CDR3 DNA follows: TGTGCCAGCTCACAAGGACAGGGGGCGCGAAATCAGCCCCAGCATTTT.

The chain's CDR3 is CASRLRGTAGYGYTF. The CDR3 nucleotides read TGTGCCAGCAGACTACGAGGGACAGCCGGGTATGGCTACACCTTC. The chain uses TRBV5-4 and TRBJ1-2; 7 bases fit TRBD1. Trimming took 5 bases from V and 5 from J; bases not matched to a gene: 12. The CDR3 is 15 amino acids. CDR1 and CDR2 from the germline V gene are SGHNT and YYREEE (reference sequence).

The chain has TRBV5-1 and TRBJ2-1; D call uncertain. Between the trimmed V and J ends, which lost 1 base and 9 bases, there was a span of 8 bases. The CDR3 contains 12 residues. The germline CDR1 and CDR2 sequences are SGHRS and YFSETQ. The CDR3 DNA reads as TGCGCCAGCAGCTTGACGCGAGGTGAGCAGTTCTTC. Translated: CASSLTRGEQFF.

The chain is built from TRBV4-2 and TRBJ1-2; a possible D gene is TRBD1 (5 bases). The CDR3 is 16 amino acids. V was cut by 2 bases and J by 8 bases, with 21 bases left in between. Germline assignment: CDR1 LGHNA and CDR2 YNFKEQ. This CDR3 reads CASSQPGGGELFGYTF. The CDR3 DNA follows: TGTGCCAGCAGCCAACCCGGTGGGGGGGAATTATTCGGCTACACCTTC.

The chain has TRBV6-5 and TRBJ2-7, with 7 bases aligning to TRBD1. V gave up 1 base and J gave up 3 bases; unmatched junction bases: 6. CDR3 length: 15 amino acids. Germline assignment: CDR1 MNHEY and CDR2 SVGAGI. CDR3 sequence reads: CASSYLPGQHYEQYF. The CDR3 nucleotides read TGTGCCAGCAGTTACTTACCGGGACAGCACTACGAGCAGTACTTC.

The chain links TRBV9 to TRBJ2-2; D ambiguous. CDR1 is SGDLS, CDR2 YYNGEE, per germline. V was clipped by 0 bases and J by 2 bases, with 11 bases between them. The CDR3 extends over 16 amino acids. The CDR3 nucleotides are TGTGCCAGCAGCGTAGAGGCGCGAACAAACACCGGGGAGCTGTTTTTT. Translation: CASSVEARTNTGELFF.

The rearrangement links TRBV5-8 to TRBJ2-6; D is unresolved. CDR3 length: 15 amino acids. Germline assignment: CDR1 SGHTS and CDR2 YDEGEE. Trimming left V 1 base short and J 1 base short, with 6 bases between. In DNA, the CDR3 is TGTGCCAGCAGCTTGATGGGGTCTGGGGCCAACGTCCTGACTTTC. Amino acid sequence: CASSLMGSGANVLTF.

The chain employs TRBV18 and TRBJ2-5; weak D call: TRBD1 (6 bases). Trimming stripped 3 bases from V and 7 bases from J, with 18 bases between. CDR1 and CDR2 (germline): KGHSH, LQKENI. The CDR3 spans 15 residues. The CDR3 DNA sequence: TGTGCCAGCTCACCGCTGGACAGCCACCCGGGGACCCAGTACTTC. This gives the protein CASSPLDSHPGTQYF.

With regard to this clone: Within the sample, other DNA sequences also encode this same CDR3. In DNA, the CDR3 is TGTGCCAGCAGCTTGGACCCCCCCCCAGATACGCAGTATTTT. Translation gives CASSLDPPPDTQYF. The chain combines TRBV11-3 with TRBJ2-3; D unresolved. This CDR3 comprises 14 residues. Trimming removed 3 bases at V and 4 bases at J, with 11 bases between. Germline lookup yields CDR1 SGHNT and CDR2 YENEEA. The whole variable domain, remainder taken from reference TRBV11-3 and TRBJ2-3, is EAGVVQSPRYKIIEKKQPVAFWCNPISGHNTLYWYLQNLGQGPELLIRYENEEAVDDSQLPKDRFSAERLKGVDSTLKIQPAELGDSAVYLCASSLDPPPDTQYFGPGTRLTVL.